The 16 T cell receptor beta chains listed next were all sequenced from one sample in a study of cytomegalovirus exposure and HLA in healthy donors. Use of 60 Vbeta and 13 Jbeta primers characterized the PCR. The data were produced by immunoSEQ multiplex PCR, yet TCRdb's version contains in-frame clones alone and is incomplete. The sample includes roughly 90,000 clones. The source material was PBMCs. Receptors originate from a man over 45 in good health and CMV-seropositive.

CDR3 coding DNA: TGTGCCAGCAGCCAAACTAGCGGGAGCTCCTACGAGCAGTACTTC. As protein: CASSQTSGSSYEQYF. The chain employs TRBV7-2 and TRBJ2-7, with 11 nucleotides matching TRBD2. The V and J ends lost 5 bases and 0 bases, in that order; junction bases with no gene match: 3. Looked up from germline, CDR1 is SGHTA and CDR2 is FQGNSA. The CDR3 has 15 amino acids.

The CDR3 bases are TGTGCCAGCAGCATATTAGGGGGGGCGGATGGCTACACCTTC. Amino acids: CASSILGGADGYTF. The gene calls are TRBV5-4 and TRBJ1-2, with D perhaps TRBD1 (6 bases). CDR3 length equals 14 residues. V dropped 4 bases and J dropped 6 bases, with 16 bases sitting between them. CDR1 and CDR2 (germline): SGHNT, YYREEE (reference sequence).

The V gene is TRBV11-3, the J gene TRBJ1-1; maybe TRBD1 (5 bases). Germline CDR1 reads SGHNT; CDR2 reads YENEEA. The CDR3 sequence is 14 residues long. The CDR3 is CASTPWRGNTEAFF. In DNA form, the CDR3 reads TGTGCAAGTACCCCGTGGAGGGGGAACACTGAAGCTTTCTTT.

The chain has TRBV4-3 and TRBJ2-5, with TRBD1 matching 8 bases. This CDR3 has 12 residues. The J segment lost 7 bases and the V segment lost 6 bases, leaving 4 bases of the junction unmatched. Germline-derived CDR1 and CDR2 are LGHNA and YSLEER. The DNA of the CDR3 is TGCGCCAGCAGTGGCGACAGGGGGACCCAGTACTTC. It is translated as CASSGDRGTQYF.

V gene TRBV4-3 combines with J gene TRBJ2-1; 11 bases map to TRBD2. Unmatched junction bases numbered 8, after V lost 0 bases and J lost 7 bases. Germline V gene sequence: CDR1 LGHNA, CDR2 YSLEER. The CDR3 has 17 amino acids. This CDR3 reads CASSQEGASGRTNEQFF. CDR3 bases: TGCGCCAGCAGCCAAGAAGGAGCTAGCGGGAGGACAAATGAGCAGTTCTTC.

The CDR3 loop is CASSSTSGYNEQFF. In DNA, the CDR3 is TGTGCCAGCAGCTCTACTAGCGGGTACAATGAGCAGTTCTTC. This chain links TRBV7-9 with TRBJ2-1, with 9 positions matching TRBD2. Unmatched junction bases numbered 2, after V lost 4 bases and J lost 4 bases. The length of the CDR3 is 14 residues. Germline lookup yields CDR1 SEHNR and CDR2 FQNEAQ (reference sequence).

This rearrangement joins TRBV7-2 to TRBJ2-7, with 8 positions matching TRBD1. The CDR3 consists of 14 residues. The V segment lost 5 bases and the J segment 5 bases; nucleotides outside the gene matches: 8. CDR1 is SGHTA and CDR2 is FQGNSA in the germline V gene. The CDR3 DNA is TGTGCCAGCAGCCCCCGGACAGGGCGGGACGAGCAGTACTTC. Residues: CASSPRTGRDEQYF.

The CDR3 sequence: CASSGLADFSYNEQFF. The CDR3 bases are TGTGCCAGCAGCGGACTAGCGGACTTCTCCTACAATGAGCAGTTCTTC. V and J are TRBV2 and TRBJ2-1, with TRBD2 identical over 10 bases. The germline V gene encodes CDR1 SNHLY and CDR2 FYNNEI. The V segment lost 6 bases and the J segment 0 bases; nucleotides outside the gene matches: 5. The CDR3 spans 16 residues.

In the case of this clone: Other nucleotide sequences from this sample produce the same CDR3. The chain joins TRBV4-2 to TRBJ1-4; 9 positions match TRBD1. The CDR3 is 16 residues long. V lost 0 bases to trimming and J lost 8 bases; unmatched junction nucleotides: 7. Germline V gene data show CDR1 as LGHNA and CDR2 as YNFKEQ. The CDR3 sequence is CASSQDPGTGSEKLFF. As DNA, the CDR3 is TGTGCCAGCAGCCAAGATCCCGGGACAGGGAGCGAAAAACTGTTTTTT.

The gene calls are TRBV7-8 and TRBJ2-6, with 12 bases that match TRBD1. With V trimmed by 5 bases and J by 4 bases, 9 bases remained unmatched. Germline CDR1 is SGHVS and CDR2 is FQNEAQ. The CDR3 consists of 18 residues. The CDR3 nucleotides read TGTGCCAGCAGCCCCACCGGGACAGGGGGCGCAGGGGCCAACGTCCTGACTTTC. Protein product: CASSPTGTGGAGANVLTF.

This chain connects TRBV11-1 to TRBJ1-1; D gene uncertain. CDR1 is SGHAT and CDR2 is FQDESV in the germline V gene (reference sequence). V was pared by 6 bases and J by 1 base, with 9 bases between. The CDR3 is 13 amino acids. CDR3 loop: CASSLSRNTEAFF. As DNA, the CDR3 is TGTGCCAGCAGTCTGAGTAGGAACACTGAAGCTTTCTTT.

This chain links TRBV7-2 with TRBJ2-5, with 8 bases identical to TRBD2. Germline CDR1 SGHTA, CDR2 FQGNSA. The CDR3 loop spans 16 amino acids. Unmatched junction bases numbered 10, after V lost 3 bases and J lost 4 bases. CDR3 amino acids: CASSFGPTGGGETQYF. The CDR3 DNA is TGTGCCAGCAGCTTCGGTCCAACGGGAGGGGGAGAGACCCAGTACTTC.

This rearrangement joins TRBV18 to TRBJ1-5, with TRBD1 matching over 9 bases. The CDR3 covers 18 residues. The germline CDR1 and CDR2 sequences are KGHSH and LQKENI. Trimming cost V 1 base and J 2 bases; bases outside gene matches: 9. This CDR3 reads CASSPQETGGMGNQPQHF. In nucleotides, the CDR3 is TGTGCCAGCTCACCACAAGAAACAGGGGGCATGGGCAATCAGCCCCAGCATTTT.

The chain couples TRBV27 to TRBJ2-1, with D possibly TRBD2 on 5 matching bases. CDR1 and CDR2 (germline): MNHEY, SMNVEV (reference sequence). V lost 3 bases, J lost 0 bases, and 9 bases lay in between. The CDR3 extends over 15 amino acids. Written as DNA, the CDR3 is TGTGCCAGCAGTTTCGGGATTCGCTCCTACAATGAGCAGTTCTTC. Translated: CASSFGIRSYNEQFF.

The rearrangement uses TRBV13 and TRBJ2-3; 10 bases fit TRBD2. From germline, CDR1 is PRHDT and CDR2 FYEKMQ (reference sequence). V gave up 6 bases and J gave up 3 bases; unmatched junction bases: 3. This CDR3 comprises 14 residues. The CDR3 reads CASRASGRTDTQYF. In DNA form, the CDR3 reads TGTGCCAGCAGGGCTAGCGGGAGAACAGATACGCAGTATTTT.

The chain couples TRBV7-9 to TRBJ1-1; TRBD1 agrees at 7 bases. This CDR3 contains 12 residues. With V trimmed by 8 bases and J by 8 bases, 8 bases remained unmatched. The germline V gene has CDR1 SEHNR and CDR2 FQNEAQ (reference sequence). The DNA of the CDR3 is TGTGCCAGCCAAACGACAGGGTTGGAAGCTTTCTTT. Amino acids: CASQTTGLEAFF.